The present TCR beta chain was sequenced within a study of blood T cell repertoires in COVID-19. Study-level background: Samples of COVID-19 (acute and convalescent) were obtained from the United States, Italy and Spain. From T cells, B-cell-depleted T cells, or PBMCs came the material, which was cDNA or gDNA.

As to this clone: The same CDR3 arises from other DNA sequences in this sample as well.

Germline V CDR1 and CDR2: SGHVS, FQNEAQ. The CDR3 has 14 residues. V shed 0 bases and J shed 2 bases, with 7 bases lying between them. Authors' processing steps: Amplification of reference gene primers provided the estimated nucleated cell counts. Libraries were prepared by immunoSEQ multiplex PCR; TCRdb keeps only in-frame clonotypes and omits some of them. Clonal size and the V and J genes are those of that table, whereas D and trimming came from the DNA. The sample lists 70,000 to 85,000 clones, around 90% occurring once. The sequence derives from a woman between 50 and 59 years old with active or convalescent COVID-19. The specimen was peripheral blood. The rearrangement uses TRBV7-8 and TRBJ1-2; tentative D call: TRBD1 (6 bases). The DNA of the CDR3 is TGTGCCAGCAGCTTAGCCCAGGGGAACTATGGCTACACCTTC. Residues: CASSLAQGNYGYTF.